These 9 T cell receptor beta chains originate from one sample sequenced in a study of vaccination effects on CD4 cells after COVID-19. Generated by immunoSEQ multiplex PCR, the TCRdb table keeps only in-frame clones and is missing some. There are 25,000 to 35,000 clones in the sample; about 72% occur only once, and under 35% lies in the top ten. For these receptors, no antigen is known. After expansion with viral peptide pools in the ViraFEST assay, antigen-specific CD4+ T cells were sequenced. Isolation of CD4+ T cells took place after approximately 10 days of culture. It was between March and December 2020 that the person had a SARS-CoV-2 infection confirmed by PCR. Here the sequenced sample was CD4+ T cells from PBMCs cultured with a peptide pool, taken before COVID-19 vaccination. These receptors all stem from a human donor who had a prior SARS-CoV-2 infection.

V usage is TRBV30 and J usage is TRBJ2-3; D possibly corresponds to TRBD1 (5 bases). This CDR3 spans 14 amino acids. The germline V and J ends were trimmed by 0 bases and 0 bases, with 7 bases remaining between them. Germline CDR1 reads GTSNPN; CDR2 reads SVGIG (reference sequence). The chain's CDR3 is CAWSVGLSTDTQYF. In nucleotides, the CDR3 is TGTGCCTGGAGTGTGGGGCTCAGCACAGATACGCAGTATTTT.

The chain uses TRBV5-1 and TRBJ2-3; unclear D gene. V was shortened by 4 bases and J by 0 bases, with 15 bases between the two germline ends. Per the germline V gene, CDR1 is SGHRS and CDR2 is YFSETQ. CDR3 length equals 16 residues. The CDR3 here is CASSIESLQSTDTQYF. As DNA, the CDR3 is TGCGCCAGCAGCATAGAATCCCTACAGAGCACAGATACGCAGTATTTT.

CDR3 amino acids: CASSLKVRLAGVTGELFF. The CDR3 DNA sequence: TGTGCCAGCAGCTTAAAAGTACGGCTAGCGGGAGTGACCGGGGAGCTGTTTTTT. The J gene is TRBJ2-2, the V gene TRBV7-9; 10 bases map to TRBD2. This CDR3 contains 18 residues. V was pared by 2 bases and J by 5 bases, with 11 bases of the junction left unmatched. Germline V gene sequence: CDR1 SEHNR, CDR2 FQNEAQ (reference sequence). The full variable domain, in which reference TRBV7-9 and TRBJ2-2 provide the parts outside the CDR3, is DTGVSQNPRHKITKRGQNVTFRCDPISEHNRLYWYRQTLGQGPEFLTYFQNEAQLEKSRLLSDRFSAERPKGSFSTLEIQRTEQGDSAMYLCASSLKVRLAGVTGELFFGEGSRLTVL.

The V and J genes are TRBV19 and TRBJ2-3, with D perhaps TRBD1 (6 bases). The CDR3 has 14 amino acids. Germline lookup yields CDR1 LNHDA and CDR2 SQIVND (reference sequence). With 7 bases removed from V and 5 bases from J, the gap between germline ends came to 16 bases. CDR3 region: CASNRDPGVDTQYF. The CDR3, as DNA: TGTGCCAGTAACCGAGATCCAGGGGTAGATACGCAGTATTTT.

V gene TRBV20-1 combines with J gene TRBJ2-7, with D possibly being TRBD1 or TRBD2 (5 bases each). Trimming stripped 5 bases from V and 9 bases from J, with 14 bases between. Germline values: CDR1 DFQATT, CDR2 SNEGSKA (reference sequence). CDR3 length: 11 residues. This chain's CDR3 is CSARMIGGQYF. CDR3 DNA: TGCAGTGCTCGAATGATTGGGGGGCAGTACTTC.

This clone was observed a single time. The chain has TRBV5-1 and TRBJ2-1; TRBD1 aligns across 7 bases. Germline lookup yields CDR1 SGHRS and CDR2 YFSETQ. This CDR3 is 15 amino acids long. Trimming at V came to 1 base and at J to 3 bases, leaving 4 bases not matched to a gene. The CDR3 sequence is CASSLFAGGYNEQFF. As DNA, the CDR3 is TGCGCCAGCAGCTTGTTCGCAGGGGGCTACAATGAGCAGTTCTTC.

This clone appeared a single time. This chain uses TRBV5-8 with TRBJ1-2; tentative D call: TRBD1 (6 bases). The CDR3 sequence is 15 residues long. Germline lookup yields CDR1 SGHTS and CDR2 YDEGEE. V was shortened by 4 bases and J by 2 bases, with 15 bases between the two germline ends. The CDR3 loop reads CASSHKRRGNYGYTF. The CDR3 DNA sequence: TGTGCCAGCAGCCACAAACGCAGGGGAAACTATGGCTACACCTTC.

The V gene is TRBV15, the J gene TRBJ1-1, with unresolved D. V lost 5 bases and J 4 bases, leaving 17 bases between the germline ends. The CDR3 is 15 residues long. The V gene's germline CDR1 is LNHNV and CDR2 YYDKDF (reference sequence). The CDR3 coding sequence is TGTGCCACCAGCCTCCATGCCTCGAGGAGCACTGAAGCTTTCTTT. It translates to CATSLHASRSTEAFF.

J is TRBJ1-1 and V is TRBV9; D is uncertain. V was cut by 4 bases and J by 3 bases, with 19 bases left in between. Germline CDR1 SGDLS, CDR2 YYNGEE. This CDR3 spans 16 amino acids. CDR3 in amino acids: CASSPGVGGWHTEAFF. CDR3 DNA sequence: TGTGCCAGCAGCCCCGGGGTTGGAGGGTGGCACACTGAAGCTTTCTTT.